A selection of T cell receptor beta chains follows, all from one sample in a study of CD8+ T cells in alopecia areata. Sequenced by immunoSEQ multiplex PCR; TCRdb stores in-frame clones only, minus some. The sample lists 150,000 or so clones, about 50% occurring once. Sequencing was performed on CD8+ T cells sorted from blood, taken at week 0. Source of these receptors: a human donor with alopecia areata. CDR3s include the opening cysteine and the closing phenylalanine or tryptophan. Fields, in order: CDR3 length, V gene, J gene, CDR3 protein.

cdr3_length: 13; v_call: TRBV5-6; j_call: TRBJ2-1; cdr3_aa: CASSWATSGEQFF
cdr3_length: 12; v_call: TRBV29-1; j_call: TRBJ2-1; cdr3_aa: CSVEKQYNEQFF
cdr3_length: 12; v_call: TRBV29-1; j_call: TRBJ1-1; cdr3_aa: CSVGVENTEAFF
cdr3_length: 10; v_call: TRBV29-1; j_call: TRBJ1-1; cdr3_aa: CSVGHTEAFF
cdr3_length: 14; v_call: TRBV9; j_call: TRBJ2-3; cdr3_aa: CASSIGSSTDTQYF
cdr3_length: 14; v_call: TRBV6-5; j_call: TRBJ2-2; cdr3_aa: CASTGQTNTGELFF
cdr3_length: 16; v_call: TRBV7-9; j_call: TRBJ2-5; cdr3_aa: CASSLSGDGSGETQYF
cdr3_length: 12; v_call: TRBV15; j_call: TRBJ1-1; cdr3_aa: CATSNTNTEAFF
cdr3_length: 15; v_call: TRBV30; j_call: TRBJ2-2; cdr3_aa: CAWSELAGNTGELFF
cdr3_length: 13; v_call: TRBV11-1; j_call: TRBJ1-1; cdr3_aa: CASSLRFRVEAFF
cdr3_length: 16; v_call: TRBV4-2; j_call: TRBJ1-1; cdr3_aa: CASSQEEGLMNTEAFF
cdr3_length: 16; v_call: TRBV7-9; j_call: TRBJ1-1; cdr3_aa: CASSLEFGQGDTEAFF
cdr3_length: 14; v_call: TRBV6-5; j_call: TRBJ1-5; cdr3_aa: CASSQDNPNQPQHF
cdr3_length: 14; v_call: TRBV6-5; j_call: TRBJ2-1; cdr3_aa: CASSYNRGNSEQFF
cdr3_length: 16; v_call: TRBV7-2; j_call: TRBJ1-6; cdr3_aa: CASSFGTGWTNSPLHF
cdr3_length: 16; v_call: TRBV7-2; j_call: TRBJ2-7; cdr3_aa: CASSHRRRGAAYEQYF
cdr3_length: 13; v_call: TRBV5-1; j_call: TRBJ1-1; cdr3_aa: CASTPGGNTEAFF
cdr3_length: 16; v_call: TRBV5-1; j_call: TRBJ1-5; cdr3_aa: CASSAKQGANRQPQHF
cdr3_length: 13; v_call: TRBV29-1; j_call: TRBJ1-2; cdr3_aa: CSAYRTDNYGYTF
cdr3_length: 13; v_call: TRBV6-5; j_call: TRBJ2-7; cdr3_aa: CASTAVPSYEQYF
cdr3_length: 19; v_call: TRBV11-3; j_call: TRBJ2-6; cdr3_aa: CASSLAASDSLGGANVLTF
cdr3_length: 13; v_call: TRBV6-5; j_call: TRBJ1-6; cdr3_aa: CASTSSYNSPLHF
cdr3_length: 16; v_call: TRBV4-1; j_call: TRBJ1-1; cdr3_aa: CASSQERRDLGTEAFF
cdr3_length: 15; v_call: TRBV5-1; j_call: TRBJ2-5; cdr3_aa: CASSGEGTPLETQYF
cdr3_length: 14; v_call: TRBV25-1; j_call: TRBJ2-4; cdr3_aa: CASSEVGAKNIQYF
cdr3_length: 16; v_call: TRBV27; j_call: TRBJ2-7; cdr3_aa: CASSLTGTGSSYEQYF
cdr3_length: 16; v_call: TRBV7-3; j_call: TRBJ2-1; cdr3_aa: CASSLNTDPSYNEQFF
cdr3_length: 12; v_call: TRBV7-9; j_call: TRBJ2-7; cdr3_aa: CASSLGFHEQYF
cdr3_length: 13; v_call: TRBV30; j_call: TRBJ2-2; cdr3_aa: CAWSAGDTGELFF
cdr3_length: 16; v_call: TRBV9; j_call: TRBJ2-1; cdr3_aa: CASSVARGGPYNEQFF
cdr3_length: 15; v_call: TRBV4-3; j_call: TRBJ2-1; cdr3_aa: CASSQEAGPYNEQFF
cdr3_length: 10; v_call: TRBV2; j_call: TRBJ1-6; cdr3_aa: CASAGGPLHF
cdr3_length: 13; v_call: TRBV13; j_call: TRBJ2-1; cdr3_aa: CASSSEGAHEQFF
cdr3_length: 17; v_call: TRBV5-6; j_call: TRBJ2-7; cdr3_aa: CASSYPPNSPSSYEQYF
cdr3_length: 15; v_call: TRBV7-9; j_call: TRBJ1-4; cdr3_aa: CASTAARITNEKLFF
cdr3_length: 13; v_call: TRBV7-6; j_call: TRBJ2-7; cdr3_aa: CASSLGGGYEQYF
cdr3_length: 14; v_call: TRBV9; j_call: TRBJ1-1; cdr3_aa: CASSTDSMNTEAFF
cdr3_length: 16; v_call: TRBV27; j_call: TRBJ2-1; cdr3_aa: CASSLALSGGALEQFF
cdr3_length: 14; v_call: TRBV6-1; j_call: TRBJ1-2; cdr3_aa: CAPYFRGENYGYTF
cdr3_length: 15; v_call: TRBV5-8; j_call: TRBJ2-7; cdr3_aa: CASSNPRTGDYEQYF
cdr3_length: 13; v_call: TRBV25-1; j_call: TRBJ1-5; cdr3_aa: CASSEGAGQPQHF
cdr3_length: 13; v_call: TRBV5-1; j_call: TRBJ1-2; cdr3_aa: CASRFTGNYGYTF
cdr3_length: 13; v_call: TRBV29-1; j_call: TRBJ1-2; cdr3_aa: CSVEEGPDYGYTF
cdr3_length: 14; v_call: TRBV7-9; j_call: TRBJ2-1; cdr3_aa: CASSLLTGFNEQFF
cdr3_length: 11; v_call: TRBV5-4; j_call: TRBJ2-1; cdr3_aa: CASSSYNEQFF
cdr3_length: 13; v_call: TRBV30; j_call: TRBJ2-1; cdr3_aa: CAWQTGSYNEQFF
cdr3_length: 13; v_call: TRBV11-2; j_call: TRBJ2-7; cdr3_aa: CASSLGSDYEQYF
cdr3_length: 15; v_call: TRBV28; j_call: TRBJ2-7; cdr3_aa: CASSLDRDGTYEQYF
cdr3_length: 14; v_call: TRBV5-1; j_call: TRBJ1-5; cdr3_aa: CASSLDGGNQPQHF
cdr3_length: 8; v_call: TRBV20-1; j_call: TRBJ2-3; cdr3_aa: CSTDTQYF
cdr3_length: 13; v_call: TRBV4-1; j_call: TRBJ2-1; cdr3_aa: CASSPRDPYEQFF
cdr3_length: 12; v_call: TRBV10-3; j_call: TRBJ1-1; cdr3_aa: CASTSGSTEAFF
cdr3_length: 14; v_call: TRBV6-5; j_call: TRBJ1-1; cdr3_aa: CASSPQASYTEAFF
cdr3_length: 17; v_call: TRBV5-1; j_call: TRBJ1-6; cdr3_aa: CASSRTGQGARNSPLHF
cdr3_length: 15; v_call: TRBV10-3; j_call: TRBJ2-3; cdr3_aa: CAISDLRSTTDTQYF
cdr3_length: 17; v_call: TRBV27; j_call: TRBJ2-1; cdr3_aa: CASSFRLPLGSYNEQFF
cdr3_length: 15; v_call: TRBV9; j_call: TRBJ2-2; cdr3_aa: CASSTSGGRAGELFF
cdr3_length: 12; v_call: TRBV27; j_call: TRBJ1-1; cdr3_aa: CASSLPGSGAFF